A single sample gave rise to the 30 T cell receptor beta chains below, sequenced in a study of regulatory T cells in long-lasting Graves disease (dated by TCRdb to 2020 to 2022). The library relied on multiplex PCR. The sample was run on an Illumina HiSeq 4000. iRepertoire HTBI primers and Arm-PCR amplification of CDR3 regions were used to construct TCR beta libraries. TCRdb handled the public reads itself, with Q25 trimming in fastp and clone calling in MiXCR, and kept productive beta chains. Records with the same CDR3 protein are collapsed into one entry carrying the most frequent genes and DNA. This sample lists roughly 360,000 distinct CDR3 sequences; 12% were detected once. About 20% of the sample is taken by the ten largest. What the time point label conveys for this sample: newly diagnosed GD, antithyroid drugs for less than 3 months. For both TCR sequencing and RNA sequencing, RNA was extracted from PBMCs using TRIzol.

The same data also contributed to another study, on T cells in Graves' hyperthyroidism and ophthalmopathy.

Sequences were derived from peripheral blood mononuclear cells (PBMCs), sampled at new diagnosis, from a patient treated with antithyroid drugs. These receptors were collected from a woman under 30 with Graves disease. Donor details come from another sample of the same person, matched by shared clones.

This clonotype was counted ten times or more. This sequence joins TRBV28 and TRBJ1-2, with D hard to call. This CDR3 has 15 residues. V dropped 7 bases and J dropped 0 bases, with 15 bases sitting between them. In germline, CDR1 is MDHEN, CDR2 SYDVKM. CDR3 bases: TGTGCCAGCACCGTACCCCCCCATTCTAACTATGGCTACACCTTC. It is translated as CASTVPPHSNYGYTF.

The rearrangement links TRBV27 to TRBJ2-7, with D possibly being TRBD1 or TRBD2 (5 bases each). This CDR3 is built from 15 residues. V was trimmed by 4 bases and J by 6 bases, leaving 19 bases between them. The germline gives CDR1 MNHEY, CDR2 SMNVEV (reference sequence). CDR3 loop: CASSYSRARVGEQYV. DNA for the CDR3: TGTGCCAGCAGTTATTCGAGGGCCAGGGTTGGCGAGCAGTACGTC.

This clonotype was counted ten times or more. CDR3 sequence (DNA): TGTGCCAGCAGAAAAGACATGTACACTGAAGCTTTCTTT. Translating it yields CASRKDMYTEAFF. The V gene is TRBV12-3 or TRBV12-4, the J gene TRBJ1-1; D is ambiguous. The CDR3 spans 13 residues. Deletions cut 6 bases from V and 3 bases from J, with 11 bases between.

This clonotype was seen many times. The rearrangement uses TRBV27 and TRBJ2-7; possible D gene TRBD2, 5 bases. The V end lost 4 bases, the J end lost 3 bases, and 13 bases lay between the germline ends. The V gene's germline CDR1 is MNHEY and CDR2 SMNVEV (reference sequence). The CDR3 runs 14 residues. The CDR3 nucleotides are TGTGCCAGCAGTTCGGGGTTGGAGGTCTACGAGCAGTACTTC. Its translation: CASSSGLEVYEQYF.

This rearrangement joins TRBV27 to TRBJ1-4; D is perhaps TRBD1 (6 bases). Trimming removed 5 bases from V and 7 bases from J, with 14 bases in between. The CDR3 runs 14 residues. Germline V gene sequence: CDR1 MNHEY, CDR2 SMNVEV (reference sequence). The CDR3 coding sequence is TGTGCCAGCAGTCCGAGGACAGCTTCTGAAAAACTGTTTTTT. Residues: CASSPRTASEKLFF.

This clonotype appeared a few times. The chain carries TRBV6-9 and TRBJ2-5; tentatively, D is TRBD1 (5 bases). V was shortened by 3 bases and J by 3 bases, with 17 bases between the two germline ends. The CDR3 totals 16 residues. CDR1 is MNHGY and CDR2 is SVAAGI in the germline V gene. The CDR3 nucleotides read TGTGCCAGCAGTTACTCTCCAAGGGGTGAGGAAGAGACCCAGTACTTC. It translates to CASSYSPRGEEETQYF.

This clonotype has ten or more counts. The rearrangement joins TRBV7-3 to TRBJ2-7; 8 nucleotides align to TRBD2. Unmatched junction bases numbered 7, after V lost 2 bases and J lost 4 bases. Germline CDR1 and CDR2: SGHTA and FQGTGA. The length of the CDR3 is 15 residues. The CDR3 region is CASSLSAGAGYEQYF. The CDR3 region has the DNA TGTGCCAGCAGCTTATCAGCGGGAGCAGGATACGAGCAGTACTTC.

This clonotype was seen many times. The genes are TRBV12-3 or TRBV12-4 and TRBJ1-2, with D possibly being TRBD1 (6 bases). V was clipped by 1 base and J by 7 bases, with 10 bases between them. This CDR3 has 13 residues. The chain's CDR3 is CASSLGGQGGYTF. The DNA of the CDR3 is TGTGCCAGCAGTTTAGGGGGGCAGGGTGGCTACACCTTC.

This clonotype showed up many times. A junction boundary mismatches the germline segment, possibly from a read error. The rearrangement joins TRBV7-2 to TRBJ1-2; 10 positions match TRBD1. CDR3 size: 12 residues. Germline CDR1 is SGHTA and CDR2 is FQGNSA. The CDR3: CASSFGTGVGDF. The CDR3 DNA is TGTGCCAGCAGCTTTGGGACAGGGGTGGGAGACTTC.

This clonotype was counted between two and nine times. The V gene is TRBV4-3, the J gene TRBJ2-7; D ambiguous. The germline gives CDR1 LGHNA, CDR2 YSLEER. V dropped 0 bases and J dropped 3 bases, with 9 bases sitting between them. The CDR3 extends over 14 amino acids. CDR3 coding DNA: TGCGCCAGCAGCCAAGACCAGTACAACTACGAGCAGTACTTC. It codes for CASSQDQYNYEQYF.

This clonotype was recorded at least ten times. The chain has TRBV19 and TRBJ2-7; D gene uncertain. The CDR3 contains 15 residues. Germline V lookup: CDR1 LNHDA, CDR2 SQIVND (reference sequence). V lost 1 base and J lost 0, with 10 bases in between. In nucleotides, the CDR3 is TGTGCCAGTAGTATAGTGCGTGCGGCCTCCTACGAGCAGTACTTC. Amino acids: CASSIVRAASYEQYF.

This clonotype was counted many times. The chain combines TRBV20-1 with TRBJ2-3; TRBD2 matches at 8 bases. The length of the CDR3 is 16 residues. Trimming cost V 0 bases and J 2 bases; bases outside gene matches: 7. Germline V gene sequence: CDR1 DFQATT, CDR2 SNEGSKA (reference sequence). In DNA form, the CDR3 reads TGCAGTGCTAGAGACACCTTTAGCGGGGCCACAGATACGCAGTATTTT. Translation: CSARDTFSGATDTQYF.

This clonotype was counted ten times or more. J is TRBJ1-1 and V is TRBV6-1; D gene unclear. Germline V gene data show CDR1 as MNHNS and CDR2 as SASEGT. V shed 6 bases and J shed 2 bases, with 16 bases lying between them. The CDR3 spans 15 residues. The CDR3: CASRYRRDINTEAFF. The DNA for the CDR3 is TGTGCCAGCAGGTATCGCCGGGATATTAACACTGAAGCTTTCTTT.

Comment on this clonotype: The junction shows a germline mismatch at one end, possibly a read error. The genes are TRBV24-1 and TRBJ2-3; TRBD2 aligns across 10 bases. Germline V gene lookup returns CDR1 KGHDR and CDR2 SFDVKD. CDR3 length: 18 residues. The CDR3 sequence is CATSDLLTGTSDTDTRYF. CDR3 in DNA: TGTGCCACCAGTGATCTTCTAACCGGGACTAGCGACACAGATACGCGGTATTTT.

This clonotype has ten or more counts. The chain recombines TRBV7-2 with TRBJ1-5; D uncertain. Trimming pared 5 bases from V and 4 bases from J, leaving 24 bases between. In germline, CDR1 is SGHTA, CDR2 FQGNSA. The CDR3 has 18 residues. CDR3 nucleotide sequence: TGTGCCAGCAGCGCCCAGGCGGCGGACTCGTGGGTAAATCAGCCCCAGCATTTT. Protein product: CASSAQAADSWVNQPQHF.

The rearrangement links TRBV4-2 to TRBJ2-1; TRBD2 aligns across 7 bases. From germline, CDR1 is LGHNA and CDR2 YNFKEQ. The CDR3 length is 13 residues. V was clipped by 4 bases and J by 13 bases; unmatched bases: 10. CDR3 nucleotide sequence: TGTGCCAGCAGCCCGCCTAAAGTAGCGGGTCAGTTCTTC. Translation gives CASSPPKVAGQFF.

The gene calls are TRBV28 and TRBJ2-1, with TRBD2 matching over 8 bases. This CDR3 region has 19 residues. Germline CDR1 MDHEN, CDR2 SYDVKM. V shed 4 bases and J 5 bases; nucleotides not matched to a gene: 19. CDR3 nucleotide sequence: TGTGCCAGCAGTTCGGAGAGTAGCGGGATAGGGAGGGGGGACAATGAGCAGTTCTTC. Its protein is CASSSESSGIGRGDNEQFF.

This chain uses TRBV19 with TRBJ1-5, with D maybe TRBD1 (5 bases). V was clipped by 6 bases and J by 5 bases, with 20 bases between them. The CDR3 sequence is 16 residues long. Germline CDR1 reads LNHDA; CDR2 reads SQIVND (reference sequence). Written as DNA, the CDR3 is TGTGCCAGTAGGAGGGGCGGGTTTGAGCTCGATCAGCCCCAGCATTTT. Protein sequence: CASRRGGFELDQPQHF.

DNA for the CDR3: TGTGCCAGCAGCTCTCCTAGGACAGGGGGCACCGGGGAGCTGTTTTTT. Protein product: CASSSPRTGGTGELFF. The chain is built from TRBV7-3 and TRBJ2-2; 10 positions agree with TRBD1. The V and J ends lost 4 bases and 4 bases, in that order; junction bases with no gene match: 6. This CDR3 is 16 amino acids long. CDR1 and CDR2 (germline): SGHTA, FQGTGA.

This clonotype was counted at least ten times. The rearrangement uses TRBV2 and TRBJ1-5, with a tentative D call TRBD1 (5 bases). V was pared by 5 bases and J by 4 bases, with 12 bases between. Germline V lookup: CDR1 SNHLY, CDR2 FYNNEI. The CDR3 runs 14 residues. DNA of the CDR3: TGTGCCAGCAGTTCGGGTACAGGTAATCAGCCCCAGCATTTT. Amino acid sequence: CASSSGTGNQPQHF.

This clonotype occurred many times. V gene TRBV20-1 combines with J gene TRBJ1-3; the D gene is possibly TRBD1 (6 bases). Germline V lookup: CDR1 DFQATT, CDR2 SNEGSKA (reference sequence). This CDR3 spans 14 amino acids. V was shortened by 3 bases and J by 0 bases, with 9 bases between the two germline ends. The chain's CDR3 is CSASRGTSGNTIYF. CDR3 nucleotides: TGCAGTGCTAGTAGGGGGACCTCTGGAAACACCATATATTTT.

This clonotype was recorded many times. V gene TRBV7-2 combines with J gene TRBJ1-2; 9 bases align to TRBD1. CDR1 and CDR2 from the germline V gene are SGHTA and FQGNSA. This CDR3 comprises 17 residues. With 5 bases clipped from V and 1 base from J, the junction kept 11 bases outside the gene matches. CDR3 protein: CASSTRTGDSFNYGYTF. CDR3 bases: TGTGCCAGCAGCACCCGGACAGGGGATTCCTTTAACTATGGCTACACCTTC.

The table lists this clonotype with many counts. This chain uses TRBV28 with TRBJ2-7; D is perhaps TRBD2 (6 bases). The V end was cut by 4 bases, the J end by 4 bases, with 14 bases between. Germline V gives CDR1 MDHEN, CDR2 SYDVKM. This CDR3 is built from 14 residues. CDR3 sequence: CASSYGGYYYEQYF. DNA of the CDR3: TGTGCCAGCAGTTATGGAGGGTACTATTACGAGCAGTACTTC.

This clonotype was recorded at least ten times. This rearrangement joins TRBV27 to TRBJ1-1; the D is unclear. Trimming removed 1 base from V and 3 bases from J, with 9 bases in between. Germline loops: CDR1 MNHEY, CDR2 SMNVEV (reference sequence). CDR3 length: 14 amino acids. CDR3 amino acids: CASSLFGWDTEAFF. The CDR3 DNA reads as TGTGCCAGCAGTTTATTCGGGTGGGACACTGAAGCTTTCTTT.

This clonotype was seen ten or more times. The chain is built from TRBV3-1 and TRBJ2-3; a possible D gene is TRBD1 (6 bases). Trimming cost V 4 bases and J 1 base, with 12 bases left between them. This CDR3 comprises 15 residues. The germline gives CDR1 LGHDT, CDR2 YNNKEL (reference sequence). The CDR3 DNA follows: TGTGCCAGCAGCCCTACAGGGATACGCACAGATACGCAGTATTTT. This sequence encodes CASSPTGIRTDTQYF.

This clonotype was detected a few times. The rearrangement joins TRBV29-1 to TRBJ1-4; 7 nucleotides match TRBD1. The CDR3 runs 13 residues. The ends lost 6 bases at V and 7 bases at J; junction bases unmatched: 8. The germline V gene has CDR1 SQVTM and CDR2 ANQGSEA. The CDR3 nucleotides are TGCAGCGTAGACAGGGTTAGTGGTGAAAAACTGTTTTTT. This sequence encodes CSVDRVSGEKLFF.

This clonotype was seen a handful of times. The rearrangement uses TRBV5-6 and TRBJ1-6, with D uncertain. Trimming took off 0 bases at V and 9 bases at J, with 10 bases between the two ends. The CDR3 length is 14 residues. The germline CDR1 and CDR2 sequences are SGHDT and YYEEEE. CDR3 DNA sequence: TGTGCCAGCAGCTTGGTGTACGGCGGTTCACCCCTCCACTTT. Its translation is CASSLVYGGSPLHF. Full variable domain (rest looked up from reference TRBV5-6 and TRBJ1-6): DAGVTQSPTHLIKTRGQQVTLRCSPKSGHDTVSWYQQALGQGPQFIFQYYEEEERQRGNFPDRFSGHQFPNYSSELNVNALLLGDSALYLCASSLVYGGSPLHFGNGTRLTVT.

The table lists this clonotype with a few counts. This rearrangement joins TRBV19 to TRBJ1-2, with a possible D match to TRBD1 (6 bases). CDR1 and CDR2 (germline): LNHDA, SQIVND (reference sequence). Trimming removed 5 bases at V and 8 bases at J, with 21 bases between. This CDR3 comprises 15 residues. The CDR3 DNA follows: TGTGCCAGTAGTCTATCAGGAGCGGGGGCGCGGGGCTACACCTTC. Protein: CASSLSGAGARGYTF.

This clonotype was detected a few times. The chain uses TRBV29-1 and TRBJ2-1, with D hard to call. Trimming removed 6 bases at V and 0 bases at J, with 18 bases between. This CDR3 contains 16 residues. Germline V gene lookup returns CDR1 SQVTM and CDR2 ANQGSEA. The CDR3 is CSVIAALPSSYNEQFF. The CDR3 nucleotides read TGCAGCGTCATCGCTGCCTTACCCAGCTCCTACAATGAGCAGTTCTTC.

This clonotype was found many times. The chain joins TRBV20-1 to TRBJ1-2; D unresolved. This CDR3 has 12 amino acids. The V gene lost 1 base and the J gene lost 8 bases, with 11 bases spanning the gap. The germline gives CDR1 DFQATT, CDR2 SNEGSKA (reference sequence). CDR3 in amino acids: CSARGSTPGYTF. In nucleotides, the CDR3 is TGCAGTGCTAGAGGTTCAACACCCGGCTACACCTTC.